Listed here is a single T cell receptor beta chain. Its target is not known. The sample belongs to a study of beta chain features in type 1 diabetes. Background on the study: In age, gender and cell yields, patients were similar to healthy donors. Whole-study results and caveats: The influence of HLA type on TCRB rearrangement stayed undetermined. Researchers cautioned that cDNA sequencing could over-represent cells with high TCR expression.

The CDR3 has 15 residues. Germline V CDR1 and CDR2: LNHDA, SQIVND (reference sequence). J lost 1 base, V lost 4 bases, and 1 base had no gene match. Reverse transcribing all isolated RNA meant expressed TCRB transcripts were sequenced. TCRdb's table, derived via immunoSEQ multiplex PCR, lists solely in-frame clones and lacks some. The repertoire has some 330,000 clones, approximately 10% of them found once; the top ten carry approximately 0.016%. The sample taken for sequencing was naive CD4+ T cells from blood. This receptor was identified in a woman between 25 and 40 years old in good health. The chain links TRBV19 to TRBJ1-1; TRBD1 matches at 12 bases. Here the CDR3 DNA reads TGTGCCAGTAGTAGGGACAGGGGGCGGAACACTGAAGCTTTCTTT. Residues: CASSRDRGRNTEAFF.